This is a list of T cell receptor beta chains from one sample in a study of T cell responses to AZD1222 COVID-19 vaccine. TCRdb keeps only in-frame clones here, not all; method: immunoSEQ multiplex PCR. The sample shows about 89,000 clones, about 93% of them seen only once. The sample was peripheral blood, taken on day 0 of MenACWY control vaccination. The origin of the receptors is an adult in good health. Each CDR3 is given with its conserved first and last residue. The D gene is left open where the match is weak. Clone sizes are given selectively: once, few, many, or a class where the clone is expanded.

v_gene	d_gene	abundance	j_gene	CDR3aa	CDR3nt
TRBV6-5	.	.	TRBJ1-5	CASHGTNQPQHF	TGTGCCAGTCACGGTACTAATCAGCCCCAGCATTTT
TRBV19	.	.	TRBJ2-3	CASSISVTDTQYF	TGTGCCAGTAGTATATCCGTCACAGATACGCAGTATTTT
TRBV9	.	.	TRBJ1-1	CASSVTQENTEAFF	TGTGCCAGCAGCGTAACTCAGGAGAACACTGAAGCTTTCTTT
TRBV2	.	.	TRBJ1-2	CASTSWGIISYGYTF	TGTGCCAGCACCTCGTGGGGGATAATAAGTTACGGCTACACCTTC
TRBV6-5	TRBD1	.	TRBJ2-1	CASSYADRGGGEQFF	TGTGCCAGCAGTTACGCGGACAGGGGGGGAGGTGAGCAGTTCTTC
TRBV19	.	.	TRBJ1-1	CASLDRTEAFF	TGTGCCAGCCTCGACCGCACTGAAGCTTTCTTT
TRBV11-2	TRBD2	once	TRBJ2-3	CASSLSSGRAGTDTQYF	TGTGCCAGCAGCTTATCTAGCGGGAGGGCGGGCACAGATACGCAGTATTTT
TRBV20-1	TRBD1	once	TRBJ1-2	CSAGDRVGYTF	TGCAGTGCTGGCGACAGGGTCGGCTACACCTTC
TRBV4-2	TRBD1	once	TRBJ2-7	CASSQDTGAYEQYF	TGTGCCAGCAGCCAAGATACAGGGGCCTACGAGCAGTACTTC
TRBV29-1	TRBD1	.	TRBJ1-5	CSVQTGGNQPQHF	TGCAGCGTTCAGACAGGGGGGAATCAGCCCCAGCATTTT
TRBV6-1	.	.	TRBJ1-5	CASSDPLTILDKDQPQHF	TGTGCCAGCAGTGACCCTTTGACCATTTTAGATAAGGATCAGCCCCAGCATTTT
TRBV7-8	.	.	TRBJ1-1	CASSPITEAFF	TGTGCCAGCAGCCCGATCACTGAAGCTTTCTTT
TRBV5-1	TRBD1	.	TRBJ2-2	CASSLIDRDTGELFF	TGCGCCAGCAGCTTAATAGACAGGGACACCGGGGAGCTGTTTTTT
TRBV7-8	TRBD1	.	TRBJ1-6	CASSLGGQASPLHF	TGTGCCAGCAGCTTAGGGGGACAGGCTTCCCCCCTCCACTTT
TRBV18	.	.	TRBJ2-2	CASSPLVSGDTGELFF	TGTGCCAGCTCACCACTGGTTAGCGGAGACACCGGGGAGCTGTTTTTT
TRBV19	.	.	TRBJ2-1	CASSIASQNEQFF	TGTGCCAGTAGTATAGCTTCGCAAAATGAGCAGTTCTTC
TRBV19	.	.	TRBJ2-5	CASSISLSETQYF	TGTGCCAGTAGTATTTCGCTCTCGGAGACCCAGTACTTC
TRBV18	.	.	TRBJ1-1	CASSPIAQNTEAFF	TGTGCCAGCTCACCAATTGCTCAGAACACTGAAGCTTTCTTT
TRBV6-5	.	.	TRBJ2-7	CASRLRQSSYEQYF	TGTGCCAGCAGGTTGCGACAGAGCTCCTACGAGCAGTACTTC
TRBV5-6	.	once	TRBJ2-7	CASSRGLQSSYEQYF	TGTGCCAGCAGCCGGGGACTCCAGAGCTCCTACGAGCAGTACTTC
TRBV15	TRBD1	.	TRBJ2-2	CATSRDGTDTGELFF	TGTGCCACCAGCAGAGATGGGACAGACACCGGGGAGCTGTTTTTT
TRBV5-1	.	.	TRBJ1-2	CASREEVNYGYTF	TGCGCCAGCAGGGAGGAGGTAAACTATGGCTACACCTTC
TRBV7-9	.	.	TRBJ1-1	CASSFSNMNTEAFF	TGTGCCAGCAGCTTCAGCAACATGAACACTGAAGCTTTCTTT
TRBV14	.	.	TRBJ1-6	CASSQVSLFSSPLHF	TGTGCCAGCAGCCAAGTATCCCTATTTAGTTCACCCCTCCACTTT
TRBV29-1	TRBD2	.	TRBJ2-5	CSVRTSGRPQETQYF	TGCAGCGTTCGAACTAGCGGGAGGCCCCAAGAGACCCAGTACTTC
TRBV7-8	.	.	TRBJ2-7	CASSPRTADSYEQYF	TGTGCCAGCAGTCCAAGGACTGCGGATTCCTACGAGCAGTACTTC
TRBV6-5	TRBD1	.	TRBJ2-2	CASSYTGARTGELFF	TGTGCCAGCAGTTACACAGGGGCGCGTACCGGGGAGCTGTTTTTT
TRBV9	.	.	TRBJ2-2	CASSVAGGRVTGELFF	TGTGCCAGCAGCGTAGCCGGCGGCCGGGTCACCGGGGAGCTGTTTTTT
TRBV9	.	.	TRBJ2-1	CASSGGLGYNEQFF	TGTGCCAGCAGCGGGGGGCTGGGATACAATGAGCAGTTCTTC